This entry is about one T cell receptor beta chain. Germline V gene data show CDR1 as SEHNR and CDR2 as FQNEAQ (reference sequence). This CDR3 is built from 17 residues. V shed 3 bases, J shed 5 bases, and the junction held 7 bases outside the gene matches. Sequencing was performed with immunoSEQ multiplex PCR; in TCRdb, only in-frame clones are kept and a portion is missing. The sample lists tens of thousands of clones, 85% occurring once. The sample comes from a study of blood T cell repertoires in COVID-19. Study in general: Samples of COVID-19 (acute and convalescent) were obtained from the United States, Italy and Spain. T cells, B-cell-depleted T cells, or PBMCs supplied cDNA or gDNA.

The clonotype comes from a man older than 75 with acute or convalescent COVID-19. The source material was peripheral blood. V and J are TRBV7-9 and TRBJ2-3, with TRBD2 identical over 14 bases. This CDR3 reads CASSLGTSGRRIDTQYF. The CDR3 coding sequence is TGTGCCAGCAGCTTGGGGACTAGCGGGAGAAGGATAGATACGCAGTATTTT.